Listed below are T cell receptor beta chains from one sample, sequenced in a study of blood T cells in healthy people across ages. MiXCR was run by TCRdb on the 5' RACE reads, yielding one entry per CDR3 protein. Found here are around 1.5 million distinct CDR3 sequences, 59% of them singletons; the top ten hold over 6.5%. What was sequenced was blood. The receptors shown here come from a man in his late teens or twenties in good health. Both conserved end residues are part of each CDR3. D genes are given only for firm matches. The listing skips clone size in some rows; elsewhere it reads once, few, many or a size class.

j_call clone_size v_call d_call cdr3_nt cdr3_aa
TRBJ2-7 few TRBV6-5 - TGTGCCAGCAGTTACTCGAACGGTGAGGAGCAGTACTTC CASSYSNGEEQYF
TRBJ2-3 few TRBV12-3/TRBV12-4 - TGTGCCAGCAGTTCCCCCGGGAGATCAGATACGCAGTATTTT CASSSPGRSDTQYF
TRBJ1-1 - TRBV6-5 - TGTGCCAGCAGTTACTCCCAACCGAACACTGAAGCTTTCTTT CASSYSQPNTEAFF
TRBJ2-5 - TRBV7-9 - TGTGCCAGCAGCCCAGACAGGCGGCGAGAGACCCAGTACTTC CASSPDRRRETQYF
TRBJ2-1 - TRBV6-5 - TGTGCCAGCAGTTACGAGGGGATCGGGTACAATGAGCAGTTCTTC CASSYEGIGYNEQFF
TRBJ1-2 - TRBV13 - TGTGCCAGCAGCGAAGATAGGGACATTTCTATCGGCTACACCTTC CASSEDRDISIGYTF
TRBJ2-3 - TRBV12-3/TRBV12-4 - TGTGCCAGCAGTTTAGTCGGAGCAAATACGCAGTATTTT CASSLVGANTQYF
TRBJ1-4 few TRBV7-2 - TGTGCCAGCAGCCCAGCTACGGACCCGGTAGGGCTAGAGAAACTGTTTTTT CASSPATDPVGLEKLFF
TRBJ2-3 - TRBV6-6 - TGTGCCAGCGAGTTAGGGCCAGGGCTAGATACGCAGTATTTT CASELGPGLDTQYF
TRBJ2-1 few TRBV6-4 - TGTGCCAGCAGTTATGGGGACGGTGAGCAGTTCTTC CASSYGDGEQFF
TRBJ2-3 - TRBV27 - TGTGCCAGCAGTGCACAGAGCACAGATACGCAGTATTTT CASSAQSTDTQYF
TRBJ2-5 - TRBV6-2/TRBV6-3 - TGTGCCAGCAGTCCCGTGGGGGAAGGTAATGAGCAGTACTTC CASSPVGEGNEQYF
TRBJ1-6 few TRBV27 TRBD1 TGTGCCAGCAGCCTCCGCCCGACAGGGAAATCACCCCTCCACTTT CASSLRPTGKSPLHF
TRBJ1-1 - TRBV4-3 - TGCGCCAGCAGCCAAGGAACCGGGACAAGCAACACTGAAGCTTTCTTT CASSQGTGTSNTEAFF
TRBJ2-1 - TRBV5-4 - TGTGCCAGCAGCGGAAGCCTCCAGGGGAGGGTGTACAATGAGCAGTTCTTC CASSGSLQGRVYNEQFF
TRBJ1-1 - TRBV6-1 - TGTGCCAGCGCCCTACAGCCTGAAGCTTTCTTT CASALQPEAFF